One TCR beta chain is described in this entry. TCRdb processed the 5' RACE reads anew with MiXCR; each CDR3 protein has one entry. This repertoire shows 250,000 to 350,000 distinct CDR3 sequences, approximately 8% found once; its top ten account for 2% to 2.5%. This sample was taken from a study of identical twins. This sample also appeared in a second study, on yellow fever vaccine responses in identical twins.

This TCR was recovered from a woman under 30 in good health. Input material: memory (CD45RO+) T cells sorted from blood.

CDR3 sequence: CASSFGTDPYGYTF. CDR3 sequence (DNA): TGTGCCAGCAGCTTTGGGACAGATCCTTATGGCTACACCTTC. This chain joins TRBV7-9 and TRBJ1-2; 7 bases fit TRBD1. Germline CDR1 is SEHNR and CDR2 is FQNEAQ (reference sequence). J gave up 5 bases and V 3 bases, and 6 bases lay outside the gene matches. The CDR3 contains 14 residues.